This record concerns one T cell receptor beta chain sequence. Per germline, CDR1 GTSNPN and CDR2 SVGIG (reference sequence). The CDR3 is made up of 14 amino acids. J was trimmed by 5 bases and V by 0 bases; bases with no gene match: 0. The data derive from a study of blood T cell repertoires in COVID-19. Study-level background: Some COVID-19 samples were acute and others convalescent; all came from the United States, Italy and Spain. T cells, B-cell-depleted T cells, or PBMCs provided the cDNA or gDNA that served as material.

Original methodology: Estimated nucleated cell counts came from reference gene primer amplification. Using immunoSEQ multiplex PCR, the repertoire was profiled, and TCRdb retains in-frame clones only, with some absent. V, J and clone size are taken as reported in that table, and D and trimming were inferred from the DNA itself. Among under 250,000 clones listed, 90% to 95% were seen once. The source is a man in his thirties or forties with acute or convalescent COVID-19. The V call is TRBV30, the J call TRBJ2-2; 10 bases match TRBD2. Sequencing input: peripheral blood. The CDR3 DNA follows: TGTGCCTGGAGTGTTAGCGGGGGGACCGGGGAGCTGTTTTTT. This translates into CAWSVSGGTGELFF.